These 21 T cell receptor beta chains originate from one sample sequenced in a study of PD-1 blockade in classical Hodgkin lymphoma. Repertoires were generated with immunoSEQ multiplex PCR, while TCRdb's copy carries only in-frame clones and drops some. The table has around 100,000 clones, around 89% seen once. After autologous stem cell transplantation all patients relapsed, and prior brentuximab vedotin exposure differed between cohorts. The source was peripheral blood mononuclear cells (PBMCs), collected before the second cycle of nivolumab. These receptors originate from a human donor with classical Hodgkin lymphoma.

This clone was seen once. V and J are TRBV5-1 and TRBJ2-1; 11 bases are shared with TRBD2. V was pared by 4 bases and J by 0 bases, with 9 bases of the junction left unmatched. The CDR3 has 18 amino acids. Looked up from germline, CDR1 is SGHRS and CDR2 is YFSETQ. CDR3 amino acids: CASSLGTSGFSSYNEQFF. In DNA, the CDR3 is TGCGCCAGCAGCCTAGGGACTAGCGGCTTCAGCTCCTACAATGAGCAGTTCTTC.

The chain is built from TRBV7-9 and TRBJ2-5, with D unclear. The V gene lost 11 bases and the J gene lost 2 bases, with 12 bases spanning the gap. This CDR3 is built from 12 residues. Germline CDR1 is SEHNR and CDR2 is FQNEAQ (reference sequence). The CDR3 here is CAAGRNQETQYF. In DNA, the CDR3 is TGTGCCGCAGGAAGGAATCAAGAGACCCAGTACTTC.

The V and J genes are TRBV5-6 and TRBJ2-4, with 8 bases that match TRBD2. Germline loops: CDR1 SGHDT, CDR2 YYEEEE. The CDR3 runs 13 residues. V was pared by 0 bases and J by 7 bases, with 0 bases of the junction left unmatched. CDR3 in DNA: TGTGCCAGCAGCTTGGCGGGAGGGAACATTCAGTACTTC. It encodes CASSLAGGNIQYF.

The rearrangement joins TRBV10-2 to TRBJ1-6; TRBD1 might be the D (5 bases). Deletions cut 6 bases from V and 6 bases from J, with 15 bases between. The CDR3 covers 15 residues. Germline values: CDR1 WSHSY, CDR2 SAAADI. The CDR3 coding sequence is TGCGCCAGCAGGTTAACCGGGACGTCTAATTCACCCCTCCACTTT. Encoded protein: CASRLTGTSNSPLHF.

The chain has TRBV6-5 and TRBJ1-1; TRBD1 matches at 10 bases. Trimming cost V 6 bases and J 3 bases; bases outside gene matches: 4. This CDR3 is 14 amino acids long. CDR1 MNHEY and CDR2 SVGAGI come from the germline V gene. CDR3 bases: TGTGCCAGCAGGGTAGGACAGGGGGACACTGAAGCTTTCTTT. Its protein product is CASRVGQGDTEAFF.

This clone was seen more than once but under ten times. The chain joins TRBV6-5 to TRBJ1-5, with D unresolved. Germline V gives CDR1 MNHEY, CDR2 SVGAGI. Trimming left V 4 bases short and J 7 bases short, with 8 bases between. This CDR3 contains 12 residues. CDR3 loop: CASSFPGQPQHF. The CDR3 DNA is TGTGCCAGCAGTTTCCCGGGACAGCCCCAGCATTTT.

The chain has TRBV19 and TRBJ1-1; 9 bases map to TRBD1. CDR1 and CDR2 from the germline V gene are LNHDA and SQIVND (reference sequence). This CDR3 contains 15 residues. Trimming took 4 bases from V and 5 from J; bases not matched to a gene: 8. In nucleotides, the CDR3 is TGTGCCAGTAGTAGCCCGGGACAGGGTAAGACTGAAGCTTTCTTT. It is translated as CASSSPGQGKTEAFF.

V usage is TRBV7-9 and J usage is TRBJ1-2; D call uncertain. The CDR3 covers 15 residues. CDR1 and CDR2 (germline): SEHNR, FQNEAQ (reference sequence). V was cut by 5 bases and J by 2 bases, with 15 bases left in between. DNA for the CDR3: TGTGCCAGCAGCCCAGACACCCCGGCAAACTATGGCTACACCTTC. Its protein is CASSPDTPANYGYTF.

V gene TRBV19 combines with J gene TRBJ1-2; 7 nucleotides align to TRBD1. Looked up from germline, CDR1 is LNHDA and CDR2 is SQIVND (reference sequence). CDR3 size: 14 residues. V trimming: 5 bases; J trimming: 4 bases; junction bases outside the gene matches: 7. CDR3 sequence reads: CASSQRQGTYGYTF. The DNA of the CDR3 is TGTGCCAGTAGTCAACGACAGGGTACCTATGGCTACACCTTC.

The rearrangement uses TRBV5-1 and TRBJ1-2, with D perhaps matching TRBD1 (5 bases). The CDR3 runs 15 residues. Germline V gene data show CDR1 as SGHRS and CDR2 as YFSETQ. Trimming took 4 bases from V and 4 from J, leaving 17 bases between them. CDR3 protein: CASSREGPDGYGYTF. CDR3 nucleotides: TGCGCCAGCAGCAGGGAGGGGCCGGATGGCTATGGCTACACCTTC.

The chain employs TRBV7-2 and TRBJ1-1; D remains ambiguous. Germline V lookup: CDR1 SGHTA, CDR2 FQGNSA. The V gene lost 6 bases and the J gene lost 0 bases, with 17 bases spanning the gap. CDR3 size: 16 residues. The CDR3 DNA reads TGTGCCAGCAGATCACCCCGTAGAGGCCTGAACACTGAAGCTTTCTTT. Translating it yields CASRSPRRGLNTEAFF.

The V call is TRBV7-2, the J call TRBJ1-5; no definite D call. Germline lookup yields CDR1 SGHTA and CDR2 FQGNSA. V lost 1 base and J 6 bases, leaving 10 bases between the germline ends. The CDR3 has 14 residues. The DNA of the CDR3 is TGTGCCAGCAGCTTAGGTTTCCCGTTTCAGCCCCAGCATTTT. Its translation: CASSLGFPFQPQHF.

The chain links TRBV5-1 to TRBJ2-5; no reliable D call. The V gene lost 0 bases and the J gene lost 1 base, with 7 bases spanning the gap. The CDR3 contains 14 residues. Per germline, CDR1 SGHRS and CDR2 YFSETQ. The CDR3 region is CASSLEDPQETQYF. The DNA of the CDR3 is TGCGCCAGCAGCTTGGAAGATCCCCAAGAGACCCAGTACTTC.

V gene TRBV7-2 combines with J gene TRBJ1-5; TRBD1 aligns across 10 bases. This CDR3 has 16 residues. V was clipped by 2 bases and J by 7 bases; unmatched bases: 8. CDR1 and CDR2 from the germline V gene are SGHTA and FQGNSA. The CDR3, as DNA: TGTGCCAGCAGCTTAACTTCGGGACAGGGGTCACAGCCCCAGCATTTT. Residues: CASSLTSGQGSQPQHF.

The gene calls are TRBV5-6 and TRBJ2-7; maybe TRBD1 (6 bases). There are 13 residues in the CDR3. Trimming took 0 bases from V and 3 from J, leaving 7 bases between them. The germline CDR1 and CDR2 sequences are SGHDT and YYEEEE. The DNA for the CDR3 is TGTGCCAGCAGCTTGGAGGGACACTACGAGCAGTACTTC. Its protein is CASSLEGHYEQYF. Supplemented by reference TRBV5-6 and TRBJ2-7, the full variable domain reads DAGVTQSPTHLIKTRGQQVTLRCSPKSGHDTVSWYQQALGQGPQFIFQYYEEEERQRGNFPDRFSGHQFPNYSSELNVNALLLGDSALYLCASSLEGHYEQYFGPGTRLTVT.

V and J are TRBV7-2 and TRBJ2-3; tentative D call: TRBD2 (7 bases). Germline CDR1 is SGHTA and CDR2 is FQGNSA. The CDR3 is made up of 14 amino acids. Trimming stripped 2 bases from V and 9 bases from J, with 15 bases between. The DNA of the CDR3 is TGTGCCAGCAGCTTACAATCGGGGGGACAAACGCAGTATTTT. It codes for CASSLQSGGQTQYF.

The V gene is TRBV5-1, the J gene TRBJ2-3; TRBD2 aligns across 9 bases. Germline assignment: CDR1 SGHRS and CDR2 YFSETQ. V was pared by 1 base and J by 5 bases, with 2 bases of the junction left unmatched. The CDR3 is made up of 14 amino acids. CDR3 in amino acids: CASSLSSGEDTQYF. The DNA for the CDR3 is TGCGCCAGCAGCTTGTCTAGCGGGGAAGATACGCAGTATTTT.

J is TRBJ1-1 and V is TRBV18; D is possibly TRBD1 (5 bases). The CDR3 is 15 amino acids. Looked up from germline, CDR1 is KGHSH and CDR2 is LQKENI. Trimming removed 3 bases at V and 3 bases at J, with 14 bases between. The CDR3, as DNA: TGTGCCAGCTCACCCAGGGCGTGGGGCCACACTGAAGCTTTCTTT. As protein: CASSPRAWGHTEAFF.

V is TRBV5-1 and J is TRBJ2-3; 8 bases are shared with TRBD2. The CDR3 is 16 residues long. V trimming: 3 bases; J trimming: 3 bases; junction bases outside the gene matches: 9. Germline loops: CDR1 SGHRS, CDR2 YFSETQ. This CDR3 reads CASSSNSGAATDTQYF. The CDR3 nucleotides read TGCGCCAGCAGCTCAAATAGCGGGGCGGCTACAGATACGCAGTATTTT.

This clone was observed a single time. The V and J genes are TRBV19 and TRBJ1-1, with TRBD1 identical over 9 bases. The CDR3 contains 15 residues. Trimming took 5 bases from V and 4 from J; bases not matched to a gene: 8. Germline V gene lookup returns CDR1 LNHDA and CDR2 SQIVND (reference sequence). This CDR3 reads CASSSSTGGSTEAFF. The CDR3 DNA reads TGTGCCAGTAGTTCTTCGACAGGGGGGAGCACTGAAGCTTTCTTT.

The V and J genes are TRBV4-3 and TRBJ2-3; 10 nucleotides match TRBD2. The CDR3 spans 17 residues. V lost 2 bases, J lost 2 bases, and 7 bases stayed unmatched. The germline gives CDR1 LGHNA, CDR2 YSLEER. The CDR3 loop is CASSQSLAGGITDTQYF. CDR3 sequence (DNA): TGCGCCAGCAGCCAATCATTAGCGGGGGGAATCACAGATACGCAGTATTTT.